These T cell receptor beta chains were read from a single sample in a study of control samples from healthy donors and cancer patients. Data came from immunoSEQ multiplex PCR; TCRdb stores just in-frame clones and leaves some out. In the table there are roughly 95,000 clones, just under 95% of which are singletons. Sequencing was performed on blood. The receptors shown here come from a human donor in good health. The donor label of this sample is uncertain. Each CDR3 is given with its conserved first and last residue. The D gene is left open where the match is weak. A clone size is listed for some rows: how often the clone was seen (once, few, many), or a class if it is expanded.

V gene: TRBV27
D gene: TRBD1
clone size: .
J gene: TRBJ1-6
CDR3 protein: CASRPGQGHMNSPLHF
CDR3 DNA: TGTGCCAGCAGACCGGGACAGGGACATATGAATTCACCCCTCCACTTT

V gene: TRBV19
D gene: .
clone size: .
J gene: TRBJ1-1
CDR3 protein: CASSIEGANTEAFF
CDR3 DNA: TGTGCCAGTAGTATAGAGGGAGCCAACACTGAAGCTTTCTTT

V gene: TRBV25-1
D gene: .
clone size: .
J gene: TRBJ2-3
CDR3 protein: CASRVQGRTDTQYF
CDR3 DNA: TGTGCCAGCAGGGTACAGGGCCGCACAGATACGCAGTATTTT

V gene: TRBV11-2
D gene: TRBD2
clone size: .
J gene: TRBJ2-4
CDR3 protein: CASSPTSIGGGVNIQYF
CDR3 DNA: TGTGCCAGCAGCCCTACCAGTATCGGCGGGGGGGTAAACATTCAGTACTTC

V gene: TRBV30
D gene: TRBD1
clone size: .
J gene: TRBJ1-2
CDR3 protein: CAWNGGTGGFNYGYTF
CDR3 DNA: TGTGCCTGGAACGGGGGGACAGGGGGTTTCAACTATGGCTACACCTTC

V gene: TRBV11-2
D gene: TRBD1
clone size: .
J gene: TRBJ1-2
CDR3 protein: CASSLRQGGGYTF
CDR3 DNA: TGTGCCAGCAGCTTAAGGCAGGGGGGAGGCTACACCTTC

V gene: TRBV19
D gene: TRBD2
clone size: .
J gene: TRBJ2-1
CDR3 protein: CASRPRGGRIAEQFF
CDR3 DNA: TGTGCCAGTAGACCGCGGGGGGGCCGTATAGCTGAGCAGTTCTTC

V gene: TRBV3-1/TRBV3-2
D gene: .
clone size: .
J gene: TRBJ1-5
CDR3 protein: CASSQEGSGQPQHF
CDR3 DNA: TGTGCCAGCAGCCAAGAGGGGTCGGGTCAGCCCCAGCATTTT

V gene: TRBV21-1
D gene: .
clone size: .
J gene: TRBJ2-3
CDR3 protein: CASSKNPLASSTDTQYF
CDR3 DNA: TGTGCCAGCAGCAAAAATCCACTAGCGTCTAGCACAGATACGCAGTATTTT

V gene: TRBV7-2
D gene: .
clone size: few
J gene: TRBJ1-4
CDR3 protein: CASSRGGATEKLFF
CDR3 DNA: TGTGCCAGCAGCCGGGGGGGGGCAACCGAAAAACTGTTTTTT

V gene: TRBV3-1/TRBV3-2
D gene: .
clone size: .
J gene: TRBJ1-1
CDR3 protein: CASSFGSEAFF
CDR3 DNA: TGTGCCAGCAGCTTCGGAAGTGAAGCTTTCTTT

V gene: TRBV15
D gene: TRBD1
clone size: .
J gene: TRBJ1-6
CDR3 protein: CATSGQDNSPLHF
CDR3 DNA: TGTGCCACCAGCGGACAGGACAATTCACCCCTCCACTTT

V gene: TRBV27
D gene: .
clone size: once
J gene: TRBJ2-1
CDR3 protein: CASSPRGERGSYNEQFF
CDR3 DNA: TGTGCCAGCAGCCCCAGGGGGGAGCGGGGCTCCTACAATGAGCAGTTCTTC

V gene: TRBV7-2
D gene: .
clone size: .
J gene: TRBJ2-3
CDR3 protein: CASSLGQGTDTQYF
CDR3 DNA: TGTGCCAGCAGCTTAGGACAGGGCACAGATACGCAGTATTTT

V gene: TRBV13
D gene: TRBD2
clone size: .
J gene: TRBJ2-4
CDR3 protein: CAAQVGTSGGIAKNIQYF
CDR3 DNA: TGTGCCGCACAGGTGGGTACTAGCGGGGGGATAGCCAAAAACATTCAGTACTTC

V gene: TRBV15
D gene: .
clone size: .
J gene: TRBJ2-7
CDR3 protein: CATSRDNYEQYF
CDR3 DNA: TGTGCCACCAGCAGAGATAACTACGAGCAGTACTTC

V gene: TRBV12-3/TRBV12-4
D gene: .
clone size: .
J gene: TRBJ2-7
CDR3 protein: CASSAGTPYEQYF
CDR3 DNA: TGTGCCAGCAGTGCCGGGACACCCTACGAGCAGTACTTC

V gene: TRBV5-1
D gene: .
clone size: .
J gene: TRBJ1-1
CDR3 protein: CASATGTRNTEAFF
CDR3 DNA: TGCGCCAGCGCGACCGGGACAAGGAACACTGAAGCTTTCTTT

V gene: TRBV7-8
D gene: .
clone size: .
J gene: TRBJ1-2
CDR3 protein: CASSLERDGTNYGYTF
CDR3 DNA: TGTGCCAGCAGCTTAGAAAGGGACGGAACTAACTATGGCTACACCTTC

V gene: TRBV25-1
D gene: TRBD1
clone size: .
J gene: TRBJ1-1
CDR3 protein: CASSEPGQGKTEAFF
CDR3 DNA: TGTGCCAGCAGTGAACCCGGACAGGGTAAAACTGAAGCTTTCTTT

V gene: TRBV27
D gene: .
clone size: .
J gene: TRBJ1-1
CDR3 protein: CASSTDRNTEAFF
CDR3 DNA: TGTGCCAGCAGTACGGACAGGAACACTGAAGCTTTCTTT

V gene: TRBV19
D gene: TRBD1
clone size: .
J gene: TRBJ1-1
CDR3 protein: CASRGTGTEAFF
CDR3 DNA: TGTGCCAGTAGAGGGACAGGCACTGAAGCTTTCTTT

V gene: TRBV19
D gene: .
clone size: .
J gene: TRBJ1-4
CDR3 protein: CASGREKLFF
CDR3 DNA: TGTGCCAGTGGACGTGAAAAACTGTTTTTT

V gene: TRBV19
D gene: .
clone size: .
J gene: TRBJ1-1
CDR3 protein: CASSTGRDTEAFF
CDR3 DNA: TGTGCCAGTAGTACGGGACGGGATACTGAAGCTTTCTTT

V gene: TRBV25-1
D gene: .
clone size: .
J gene: TRBJ1-4
CDR3 protein: CASSTQEATNEKLFF
CDR3 DNA: TGTGCCAGCAGTACACAAGAAGCAACTAATGAAAAACTGTTTTTT

V gene: TRBV24-1
D gene: .
clone size: .
J gene: TRBJ2-4
CDR3 protein: CATSDHPAVAKNIQYF
CDR3 DNA: TGTGCCACCAGTGACCACCCCGCAGTCGCCAAAAACATTCAGTACTTC

V gene: TRBV9
D gene: .
clone size: .
J gene: TRBJ2-3
CDR3 protein: CASSKLATDTQYF
CDR3 DNA: TGTGCCAGCAGCAAACTAGCTACAGATACGCAGTATTTT

V gene: TRBV7-8
D gene: TRBD1
clone size: .
J gene: TRBJ1-2
CDR3 protein: CASSLDGTGVSGYTF
CDR3 DNA: TGTGCCAGCAGCTTAGACGGGACAGGGGTTAGTGGCTACACCTTC

V gene: TRBV29-1
D gene: TRBD2
clone size: .
J gene: TRBJ2-1
CDR3 protein: CSVASGGYSYNEQFF
CDR3 DNA: TGCAGCGTTGCCAGCGGGGGGTACTCCTACAATGAGCAGTTCTTC

V gene: TRBV5-1
D gene: .
clone size: .
J gene: TRBJ1-1
CDR3 protein: CASSFTSPNTEAFF
CDR3 DNA: TGCGCCAGCAGCTTCACCAGCCCGAACACTGAAGCTTTCTTT

V gene: TRBV4-2
D gene: TRBD2
clone size: .
J gene: TRBJ2-1
CDR3 protein: CASSQSSGGLYNEQFF
CDR3 DNA: TGTGCCAGCAGCCAATCTAGCGGGGGGCTATACAATGAGCAGTTCTTC

V gene: TRBV6-1
D gene: .
clone size: .
J gene: TRBJ1-1
CDR3 protein: CASSEALKGTKLLKNTEAFF
CDR3 DNA: TGTGCCAGCAGTGAAGCGCTTAAGGGGACAAAGTTACTCAAGAACACTGAAGCTTTCTTT

V gene: TRBV4-2
D gene: TRBD2
clone size: .
J gene: TRBJ2-5
CDR3 protein: CASSQGFSGGASKFYETQYF
CDR3 DNA: TGTGCCAGCAGCCAAGGATTTAGCGGGGGGGCCTCAAAGTTTTATGAGACCCAGTACTTC

V gene: TRBV5-1
D gene: .
clone size: .
J gene: TRBJ1-1
CDR3 protein: CASSIQTEVNTEAFF
CDR3 DNA: TGCGCCAGCAGCATTCAGACAGAAGTGAACACTGAAGCTTTCTTT

V gene: TRBV7-9
D gene: TRBD1
clone size: .
J gene: TRBJ1-2
CDR3 protein: CASSLSDRGLDGYTF
CDR3 DNA: TGTGCCAGCAGCTTATCAGACAGGGGGCTAGATGGCTACACCTTC

V gene: TRBV18
D gene: .
clone size: .
J gene: TRBJ1-6
CDR3 protein: CASSPVSRGAGNSPLHF
CDR3 DNA: TGTGCCAGCTCACCAGTTTCAAGGGGTGCGGGGAATTCACCCCTCCACTTT

V gene: TRBV9
D gene: TRBD2
clone size: .
J gene: TRBJ2-5
CDR3 protein: CASSVDSGGASETQYF
CDR3 DNA: TGTGCCAGCAGCGTAGATAGCGGGGGGGCCTCAGAGACCCAGTACTTC

V gene: TRBV27
D gene: .
clone size: few
J gene: TRBJ1-5
CDR3 protein: CASSFGRNQPQHF
CDR3 DNA: TGTGCCAGCAGTTTTGGGAGGAATCAGCCCCAGCATTTT

V gene: TRBV24-1
D gene: TRBD1
clone size: .
J gene: TRBJ2-3
CDR3 protein: CATSDSGTGVFTDTQYF
CDR3 DNA: TGTGCCACCAGTGATTCCGGGACAGGGGTTTTCACAGATACGCAGTATTTT

V gene: TRBV6-1
D gene: .
clone size: .
J gene: TRBJ1-6
CDR3 protein: CASSEFAGASPLHF
CDR3 DNA: TGTGCCAGCAGTGAATTCGCGGGAGCTTCACCCCTCCACTTT

V gene: TRBV9
D gene: .
clone size: .
J gene: TRBJ2-5
CDR3 protein: CASSVASLGPGETQYF
CDR3 DNA: TGTGCCAGCAGCGTAGCTTCATTGGGGCCCGGTGAGACCCAGTACTTC

V gene: TRBV19
D gene: .
clone size: .
J gene: TRBJ1-2
CDR3 protein: CASSMTEYYGYTF
CDR3 DNA: TGTGCCAGTAGTATGACAGAGTACTATGGCTACACCTTC

V gene: TRBV11-2
D gene: .
clone size: .
J gene: TRBJ1-1
CDR3 protein: CASSRGDGGTEAFF
CDR3 DNA: TGTGCCAGCAGCCGAGGGGATGGCGGCACTGAAGCTTTCTTT

V gene: TRBV29-1
D gene: .
clone size: .
J gene: TRBJ1-1
CDR3 protein: CSVERGGRTEAFF
CDR3 DNA: TGCAGCGTTGAGCGAGGGGGTCGTACTGAAGCTTTCTTT

V gene: TRBV3-1/TRBV3-2
D gene: .
clone size: .
J gene: TRBJ2-2
CDR3 protein: CASSLGQLLNTGELFF
CDR3 DNA: TGTGCCAGCAGCCTCGGACAATTGTTAAACACCGGGGAGCTGTTTTTT

V gene: TRBV11-2
D gene: .
clone size: .
J gene: TRBJ2-1
CDR3 protein: CASSPGLASGDEQFF
CDR3 DNA: TGTGCCAGCAGCCCCGGGCTAGCTTCCGGAGATGAGCAGTTCTTC

V gene: TRBV6-1
D gene: .
clone size: .
J gene: TRBJ2-2
CDR3 protein: CASSDGTHTGELFF
CDR3 DNA: TGTGCCAGCAGTGATGGGACTCACACCGGGGAGCTGTTTTTT

V gene: TRBV6-2/TRBV6-3
D gene: TRBD1
clone size: .
J gene: TRBJ1-5
CDR3 protein: CASSSSRTGPSAFQPQHF
CDR3 DNA: TGTGCCAGCAGTTCATCACGGACAGGCCCTTCGGCGTTTCAGCCCCAGCATTTT

V gene: TRBV6-5
D gene: .
clone size: .
J gene: TRBJ1-1
CDR3 protein: CASRNQENTEAFF
CDR3 DNA: TGTGCCAGCAGGAATCAGGAGAACACTGAAGCTTTCTTT

V gene: TRBV7-2
D gene: .
clone size: .
J gene: TRBJ2-2
CDR3 protein: CASTPGHHTGELFF
CDR3 DNA: TGTGCCAGCACCCCGGGACACCACACCGGGGAGCTGTTTTTT

V gene: TRBV24-1
D gene: .
clone size: .
J gene: TRBJ2-3
CDR3 protein: CATSSADTQYF
CDR3 DNA: TGTGCCACCAGCTCCGCAGATACGCAGTATTTT